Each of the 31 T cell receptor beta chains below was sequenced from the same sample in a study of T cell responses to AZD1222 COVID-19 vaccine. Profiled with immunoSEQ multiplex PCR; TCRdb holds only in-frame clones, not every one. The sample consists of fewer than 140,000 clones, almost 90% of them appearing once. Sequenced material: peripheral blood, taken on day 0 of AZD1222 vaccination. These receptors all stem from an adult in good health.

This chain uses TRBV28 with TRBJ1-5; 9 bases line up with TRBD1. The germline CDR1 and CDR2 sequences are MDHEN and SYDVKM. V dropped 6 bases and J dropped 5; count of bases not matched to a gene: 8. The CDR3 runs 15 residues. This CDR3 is CASSFIQGAYQPQHF. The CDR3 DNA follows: TGTGCCAGCAGCTTTATACAGGGGGCATATCAGCCCCAGCATTTT.

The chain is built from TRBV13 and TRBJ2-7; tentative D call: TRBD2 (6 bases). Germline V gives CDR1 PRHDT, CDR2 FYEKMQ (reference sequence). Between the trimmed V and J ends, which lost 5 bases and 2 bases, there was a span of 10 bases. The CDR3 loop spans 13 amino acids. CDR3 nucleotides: TGTGCCAGCAGCCCAGGGACTGCCTACGAGCAGTACTTC. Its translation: CASSPGTAYEQYF.

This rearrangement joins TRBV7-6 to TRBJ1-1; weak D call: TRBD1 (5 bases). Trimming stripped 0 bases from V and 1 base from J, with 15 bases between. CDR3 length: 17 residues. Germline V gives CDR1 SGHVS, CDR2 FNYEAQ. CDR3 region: CASSLAGLGGKNTEAFF. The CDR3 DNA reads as TGTGCCAGCAGCTTAGCGGGACTCGGGGGGAAGAACACTGAAGCTTTCTTT.

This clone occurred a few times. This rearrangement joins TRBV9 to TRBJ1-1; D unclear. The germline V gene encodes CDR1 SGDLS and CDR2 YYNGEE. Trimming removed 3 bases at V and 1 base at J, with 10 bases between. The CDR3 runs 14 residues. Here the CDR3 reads CASSANRENTEAFF. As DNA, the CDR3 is TGTGCCAGCAGCGCCAACAGAGAGAACACTGAAGCTTTCTTT.

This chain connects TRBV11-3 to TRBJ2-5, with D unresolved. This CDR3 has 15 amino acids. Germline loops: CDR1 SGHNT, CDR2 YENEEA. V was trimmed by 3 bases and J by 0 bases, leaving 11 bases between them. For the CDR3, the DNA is TGTGCCAGCAGCTTTTCTGGCCGGGACCAAGAGACCCAGTACTTC. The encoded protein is CASSFSGRDQETQYF.

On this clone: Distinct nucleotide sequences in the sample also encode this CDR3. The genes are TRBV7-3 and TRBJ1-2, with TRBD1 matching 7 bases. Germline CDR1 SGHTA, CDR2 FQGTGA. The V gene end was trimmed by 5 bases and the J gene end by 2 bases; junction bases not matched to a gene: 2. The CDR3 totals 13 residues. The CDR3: CASSPDRNYGYTF. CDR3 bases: TGTGCCAGCAGCCCGGACAGGAACTATGGCTACACCTTC.

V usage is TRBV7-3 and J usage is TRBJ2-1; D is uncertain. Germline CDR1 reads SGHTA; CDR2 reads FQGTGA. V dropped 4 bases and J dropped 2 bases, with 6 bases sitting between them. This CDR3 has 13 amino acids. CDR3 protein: CASSSSTYNEQFF. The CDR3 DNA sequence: TGTGCCAGCAGCTCCTCGACCTACAATGAGCAGTTCTTC.

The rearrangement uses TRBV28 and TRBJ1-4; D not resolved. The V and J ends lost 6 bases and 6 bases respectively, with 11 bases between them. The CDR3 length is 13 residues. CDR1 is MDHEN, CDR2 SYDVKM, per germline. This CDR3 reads CASRVVFHEKLFF. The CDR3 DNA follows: TGTGCCAGCAGGGTGGTCTTCCATGAAAAACTGTTTTTT. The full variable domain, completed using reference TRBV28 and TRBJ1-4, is DVKVTQSSRYLVKRTGEKVFLECVQDMDHENMFWYRQDPGLGLRLIYFSYDVKMKEKGDIPEGYSVSREKKERFSLILESASTNQTSMYLCASRVVFHEKLFFGSGTQLSVL.

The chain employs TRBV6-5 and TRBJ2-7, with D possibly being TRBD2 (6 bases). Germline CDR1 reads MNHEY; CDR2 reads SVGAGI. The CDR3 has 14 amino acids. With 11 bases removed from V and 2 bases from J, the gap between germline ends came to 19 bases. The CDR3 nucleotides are TGTGCCGGCCGGAGTAGGACGGGGGCCTACGAGCAGTACTTC. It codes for CAGRSRTGAYEQYF.

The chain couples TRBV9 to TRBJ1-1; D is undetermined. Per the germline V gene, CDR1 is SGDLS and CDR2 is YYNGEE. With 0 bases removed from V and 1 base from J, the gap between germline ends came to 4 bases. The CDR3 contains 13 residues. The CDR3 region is CASSVVANTEAFF. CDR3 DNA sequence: TGTGCCAGCAGCGTAGTGGCGAACACTGAAGCTTTCTTT.

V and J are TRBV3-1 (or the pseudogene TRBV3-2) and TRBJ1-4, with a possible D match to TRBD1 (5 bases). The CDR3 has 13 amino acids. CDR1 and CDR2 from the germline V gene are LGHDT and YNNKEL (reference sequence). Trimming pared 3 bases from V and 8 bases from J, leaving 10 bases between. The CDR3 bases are TGTGCCAGCAGCCAGGGGAAGGGGGAAAAACTGTTTTTT. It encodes CASSQGKGEKLFF.

CDR3 in amino acids: CASSSGPLYGYTF. The CDR3 DNA follows: TGTGCCAGCAGTTCCGGGCCCTTATATGGCTACACCTTC. V is TRBV2 and J is TRBJ1-2, with unresolved D. V lost 5 bases, J lost 5 bases, and 12 bases lay in between. The CDR3 is 13 amino acids. In germline, CDR1 is SNHLY, CDR2 FYNNEI.

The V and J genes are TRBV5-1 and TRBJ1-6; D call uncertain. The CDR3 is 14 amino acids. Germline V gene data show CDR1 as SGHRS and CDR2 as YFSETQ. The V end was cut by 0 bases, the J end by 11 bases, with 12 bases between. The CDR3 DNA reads TGCGCCAGCAGCTTGGAAGGATCTAGGGCACCCCTCCACTTT. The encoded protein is CASSLEGSRAPLHF. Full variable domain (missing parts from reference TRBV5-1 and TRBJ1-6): KAGVTQTPRYLIKTRGQQVTLSCSPISGHRSVSWYQQTPGQGLQFLFEYFSETQRNKGNFPGRFSGRQFSNSRSEMNVSTLELGDSALYLCASSLEGSRAPLHFGNGTRLTVT.

CDR3 amino acids: CASSLGRASYEQYF. The CDR3 DNA follows: TGTGCCAGCAGCTTAGGCAGGGCTTCCTACGAGCAGTACTTC. V gene TRBV11-3 combines with J gene TRBJ2-7, with D possibly TRBD1 on 5 matching bases. V lost 1 base and J lost 1, with 8 bases in between. This CDR3 has 14 residues. Germline values: CDR1 SGHNT, CDR2 YENEEA.

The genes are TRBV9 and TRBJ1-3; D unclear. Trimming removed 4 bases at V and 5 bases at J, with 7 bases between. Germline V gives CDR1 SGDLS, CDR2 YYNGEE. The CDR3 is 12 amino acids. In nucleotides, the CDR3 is TGTGCCAGCAGCCCGAGCAGAAACACCATATATTTT. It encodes CASSPSRNTIYF.

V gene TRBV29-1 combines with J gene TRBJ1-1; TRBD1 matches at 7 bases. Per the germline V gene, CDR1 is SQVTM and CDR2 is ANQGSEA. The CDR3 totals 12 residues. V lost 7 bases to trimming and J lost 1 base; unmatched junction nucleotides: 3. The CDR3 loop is CSARTGNTEAFF. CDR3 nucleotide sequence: TGCAGCGCTAGGACAGGGAACACTGAAGCTTTCTTT.

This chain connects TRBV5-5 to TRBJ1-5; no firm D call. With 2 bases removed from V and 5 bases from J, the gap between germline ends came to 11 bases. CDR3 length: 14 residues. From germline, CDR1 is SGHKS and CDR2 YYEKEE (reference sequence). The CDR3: CASSFQILDQPQHF. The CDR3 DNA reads TGTGCCAGCAGCTTCCAGATTTTAGATCAGCCCCAGCATTTT.

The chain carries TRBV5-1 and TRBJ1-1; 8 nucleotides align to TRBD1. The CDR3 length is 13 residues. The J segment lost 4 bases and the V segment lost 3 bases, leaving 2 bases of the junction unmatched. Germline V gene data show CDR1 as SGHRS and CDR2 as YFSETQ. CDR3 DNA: TGCGCCAGCAGCTCCACAGGGGGCACTGAAGCTTTCTTT. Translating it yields CASSSTGGTEAFF.

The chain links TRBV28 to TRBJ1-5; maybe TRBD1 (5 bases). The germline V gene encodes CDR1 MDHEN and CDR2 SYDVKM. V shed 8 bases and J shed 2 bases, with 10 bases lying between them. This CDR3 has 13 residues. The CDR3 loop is CASRVGGNQPQHF. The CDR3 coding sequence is TGTGCCAGCCGTGTAGGGGGCAATCAGCCCCAGCATTTT.

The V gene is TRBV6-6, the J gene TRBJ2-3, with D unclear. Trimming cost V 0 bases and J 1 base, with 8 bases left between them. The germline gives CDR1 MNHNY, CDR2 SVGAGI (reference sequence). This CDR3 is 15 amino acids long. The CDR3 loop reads CASSYSRSGTDTQYF. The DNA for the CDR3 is TGTGCCAGCAGTTACTCGCGCTCTGGCACAGATACGCAGTATTTT.

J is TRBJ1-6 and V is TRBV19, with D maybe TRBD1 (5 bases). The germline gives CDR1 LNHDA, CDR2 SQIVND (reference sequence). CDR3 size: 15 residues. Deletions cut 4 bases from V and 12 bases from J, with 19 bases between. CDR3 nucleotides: TGTGCCAGTAGTACCTCCTGGAGGGGTATTCAACCCCTCCACTTT. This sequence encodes CASSTSWRGIQPLHF.

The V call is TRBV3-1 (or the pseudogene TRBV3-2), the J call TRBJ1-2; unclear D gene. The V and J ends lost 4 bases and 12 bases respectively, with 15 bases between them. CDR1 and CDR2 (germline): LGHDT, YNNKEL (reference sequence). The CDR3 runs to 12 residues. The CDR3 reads CASSLLLHKHTF. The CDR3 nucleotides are TGTGCCAGCAGCCTCCTGTTGCATAAACACACCTTC.

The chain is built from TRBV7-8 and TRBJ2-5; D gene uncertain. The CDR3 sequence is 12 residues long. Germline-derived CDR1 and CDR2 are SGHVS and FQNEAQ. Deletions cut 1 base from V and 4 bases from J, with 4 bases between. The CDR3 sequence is CASSLGLETQYF. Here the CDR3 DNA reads TGTGCCAGCAGCTTAGGGTTAGAGACCCAGTACTTC.

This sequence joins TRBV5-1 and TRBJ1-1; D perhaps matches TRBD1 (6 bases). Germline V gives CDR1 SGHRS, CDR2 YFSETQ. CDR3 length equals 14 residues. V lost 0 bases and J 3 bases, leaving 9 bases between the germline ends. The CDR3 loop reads CASSLVGAHTEAFF. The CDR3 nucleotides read TGCGCCAGCAGCTTGGTGGGGGCCCACACTGAAGCTTTCTTT.

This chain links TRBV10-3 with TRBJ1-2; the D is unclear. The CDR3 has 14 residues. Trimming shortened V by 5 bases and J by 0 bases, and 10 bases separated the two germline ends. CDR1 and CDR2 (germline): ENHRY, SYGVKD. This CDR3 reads CAISPDVANYGYTF. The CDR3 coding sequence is TGTGCCATCAGTCCGGACGTTGCTAACTATGGCTACACCTTC.

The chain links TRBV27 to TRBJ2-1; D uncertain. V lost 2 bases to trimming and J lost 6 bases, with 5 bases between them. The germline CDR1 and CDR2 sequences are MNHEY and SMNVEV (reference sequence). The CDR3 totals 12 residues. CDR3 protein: CASSLPGNEQFF. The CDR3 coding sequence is TGTGCCAGCAGTTTACCGGGCAATGAGCAGTTCTTC.

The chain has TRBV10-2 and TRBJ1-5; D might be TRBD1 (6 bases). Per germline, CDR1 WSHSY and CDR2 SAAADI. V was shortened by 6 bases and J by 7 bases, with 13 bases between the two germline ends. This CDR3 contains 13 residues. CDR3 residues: CASRLGARQPQHF. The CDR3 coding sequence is TGCGCCAGCAGGCTGGGGGCGCGGCAGCCCCAGCATTTT.

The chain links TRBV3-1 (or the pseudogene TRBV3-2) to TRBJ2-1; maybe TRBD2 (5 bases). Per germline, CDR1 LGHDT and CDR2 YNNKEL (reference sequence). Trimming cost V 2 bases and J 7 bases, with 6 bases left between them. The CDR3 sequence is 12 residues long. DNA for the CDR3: TGTGCCAGCAGCCAAACTAGAAATGAGCAGTTCTTC. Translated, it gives CASSQTRNEQFF.

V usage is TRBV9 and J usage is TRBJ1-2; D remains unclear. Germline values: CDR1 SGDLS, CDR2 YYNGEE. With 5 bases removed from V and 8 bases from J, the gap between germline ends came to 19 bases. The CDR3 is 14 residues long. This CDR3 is CASSDRGSAGGYTF. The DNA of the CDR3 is TGTGCCAGCAGTGACCGAGGATCAGCGGGCGGCTACACCTTC. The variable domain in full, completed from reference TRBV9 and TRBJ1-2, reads DSGVTQTPKHLITATGQRVTLRCSPRSGDLSVYWYQQSLDQGLQFLIQYYNGEERAKGNILERFSAQQFPDLHSELNLSSLELGDSALYFCASSDRGSAGGYTFGSGTRLTVV.

This chain's CDR3 is CASSSQLTGDMGEQYF. The CDR3 DNA reads as TGCGCCAGCAGCTCCCAACTTACAGGGGACATGGGCGAGCAGTACTTC. The rearrangement uses TRBV5-1 and TRBJ2-7, with 7 bases lining up with TRBD1. V was clipped by 3 bases and J by 6 bases; unmatched bases: 15. The CDR3 contains 16 residues. The V gene's germline CDR1 is SGHRS and CDR2 YFSETQ. The variable domain in full, with the rest retrieved from reference TRBV5-1 and TRBJ2-7, is KAGVTQTPRYLIKTRGQQVTLSCSPISGHRSVSWYQQTPGQGLQFLFEYFSETQRNKGNFPGRFSGRQFSNSRSEMNVSTLELGDSALYLCASSSQLTGDMGEQYFGPGTRLTVT.

This CDR3 reads CASSSQMTGREQYF. As DNA, the CDR3 is TGTGCCAGCAGCTCGCAGATGACAGGTCGGGAGCAGTACTTC. This chain joins TRBV7-6 and TRBJ2-7; the D gene is possibly TRBD1 (6 bases). The CDR3 has 14 residues. CDR1 and CDR2 from the germline V gene are SGHVS and FNYEAQ. V shed 4 bases and J shed 7 bases, with 17 bases lying between them.